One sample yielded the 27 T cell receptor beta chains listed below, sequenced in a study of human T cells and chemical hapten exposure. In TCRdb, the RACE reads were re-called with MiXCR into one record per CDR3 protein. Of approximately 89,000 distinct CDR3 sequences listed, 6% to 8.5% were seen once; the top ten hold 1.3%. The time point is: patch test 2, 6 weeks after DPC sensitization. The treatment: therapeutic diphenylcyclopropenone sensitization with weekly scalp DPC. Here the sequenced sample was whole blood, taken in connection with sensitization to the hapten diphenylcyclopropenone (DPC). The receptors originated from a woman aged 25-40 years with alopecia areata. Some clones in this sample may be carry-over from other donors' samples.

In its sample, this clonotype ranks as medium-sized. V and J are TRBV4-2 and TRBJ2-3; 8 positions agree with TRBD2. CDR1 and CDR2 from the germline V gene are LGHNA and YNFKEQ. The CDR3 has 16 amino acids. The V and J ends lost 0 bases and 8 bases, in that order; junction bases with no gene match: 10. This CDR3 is CASSQDGAGGLGTQYF. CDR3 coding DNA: TGTGCCAGCAGCCAAGATGGGGCGGGGGGCCTAGGTACGCAGTATTTT.

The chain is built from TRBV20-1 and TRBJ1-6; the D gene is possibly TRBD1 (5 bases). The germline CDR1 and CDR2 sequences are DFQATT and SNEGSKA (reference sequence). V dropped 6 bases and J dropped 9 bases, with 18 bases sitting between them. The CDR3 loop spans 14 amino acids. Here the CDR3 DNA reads TGCAGTGCGCCCAAGGACACGCCGGCTTCACCCCTCCACTTT. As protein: CSAPKDTPASPLHF.

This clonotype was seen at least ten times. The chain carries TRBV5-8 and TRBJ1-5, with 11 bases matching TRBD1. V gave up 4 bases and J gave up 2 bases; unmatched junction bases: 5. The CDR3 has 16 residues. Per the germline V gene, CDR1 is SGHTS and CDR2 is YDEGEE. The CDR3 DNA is TGTGCCAGCAGCCACCCGGACAGGGGGCGCAATCAGCCCCAGCATTTT. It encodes CASSHPDRGRNQPQHF. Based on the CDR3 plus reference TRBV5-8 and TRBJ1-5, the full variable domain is EAGVTQSPTHLIKTRGQQATLRCSPISGHTSVYWYQQALGLGLQFLLWYDEGEERNRGNFPPRFSGRQFPNYSSELNVNALELEDSALYLCASSHPDRGRNQPQHFGDGTRLSIL.

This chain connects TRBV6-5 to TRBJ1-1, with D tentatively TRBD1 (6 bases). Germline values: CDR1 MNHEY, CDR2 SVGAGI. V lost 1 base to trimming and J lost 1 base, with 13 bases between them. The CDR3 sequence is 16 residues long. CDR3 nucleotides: TGTGCCAGCAGTTACTACCTAGGGGGATCGAACACTGAAGCTTTCTTT. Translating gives CASSYYLGGSNTEAFF.

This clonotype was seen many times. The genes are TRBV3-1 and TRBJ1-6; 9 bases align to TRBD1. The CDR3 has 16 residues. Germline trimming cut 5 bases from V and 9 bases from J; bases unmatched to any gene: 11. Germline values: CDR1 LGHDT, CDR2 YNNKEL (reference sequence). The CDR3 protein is CASSSRRGQGASPLHF. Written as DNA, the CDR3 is TGTGCCAGCAGCTCTCGGAGGGGACAGGGTGCTTCACCCCTCCACTTT.

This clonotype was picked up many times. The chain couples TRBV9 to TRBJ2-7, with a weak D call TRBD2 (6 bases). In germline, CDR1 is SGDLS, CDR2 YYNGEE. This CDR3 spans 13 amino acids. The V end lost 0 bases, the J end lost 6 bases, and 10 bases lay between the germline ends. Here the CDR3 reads CASSVGGGFEQYF. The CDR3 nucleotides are TGTGCCAGCAGCGTAGGTGGGGGGTTCGAGCAGTACTTC.

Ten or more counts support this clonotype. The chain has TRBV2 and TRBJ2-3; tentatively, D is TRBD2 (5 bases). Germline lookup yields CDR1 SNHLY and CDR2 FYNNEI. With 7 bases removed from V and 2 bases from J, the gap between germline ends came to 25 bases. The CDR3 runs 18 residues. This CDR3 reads CASTLRIVRRRSTDTQYF. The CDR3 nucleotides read TGTGCCAGCACCCTCCGGATAGTCAGGAGGAGATCCACAGATACGCAGTATTTT.

The CDR3 here is CSASLTANEKLFF. The CDR3 DNA sequence: TGCAGTGCTAGTTTAACAGCTAATGAAAAACTGTTTTTT. This chain uses TRBV20-1 with TRBJ1-4; unclear D gene. The CDR3 has 13 residues. Germline V gene sequence: CDR1 DFQATT, CDR2 SNEGSKA (reference sequence). Trimming stripped 3 bases from V and 3 bases from J, with 8 bases between.

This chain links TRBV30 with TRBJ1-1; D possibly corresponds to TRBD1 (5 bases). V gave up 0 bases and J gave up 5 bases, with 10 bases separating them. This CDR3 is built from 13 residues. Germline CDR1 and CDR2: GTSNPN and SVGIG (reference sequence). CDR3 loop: CAWSVSGSTEAFF. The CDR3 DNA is TGTGCCTGGAGTGTTTCAGGGAGTACTGAAGCTTTCTTT.

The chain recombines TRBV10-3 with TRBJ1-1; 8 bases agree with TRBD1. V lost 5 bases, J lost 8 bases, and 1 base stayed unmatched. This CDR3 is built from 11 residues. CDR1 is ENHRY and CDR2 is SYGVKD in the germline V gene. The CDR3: CAISRQGEAFF. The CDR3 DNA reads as TGTGCCATCAGTCGACAGGGGGAAGCTTTCTTT.

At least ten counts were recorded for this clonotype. CDR3 nucleotide sequence: TGTGCCAGCTCACTCGGACAGGGGAATTACAATGAGCAGTTCTTC. Protein product: CASSLGQGNYNEQFF. V is TRBV18 and J is TRBJ2-1; 9 nucleotides line up with TRBD1. V lost 4 bases to trimming and J lost 4 bases; unmatched junction nucleotides: 5. The CDR3 covers 15 residues. The V gene's germline CDR1 is KGHSH and CDR2 LQKENI.

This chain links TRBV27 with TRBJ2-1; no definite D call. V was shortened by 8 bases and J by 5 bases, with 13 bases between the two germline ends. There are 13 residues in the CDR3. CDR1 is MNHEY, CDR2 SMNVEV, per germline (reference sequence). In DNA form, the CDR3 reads TGTGCCAGCTCTGACTCGAATGACAATGAGCAGTTCTTC. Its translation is CASSDSNDNEQFF.

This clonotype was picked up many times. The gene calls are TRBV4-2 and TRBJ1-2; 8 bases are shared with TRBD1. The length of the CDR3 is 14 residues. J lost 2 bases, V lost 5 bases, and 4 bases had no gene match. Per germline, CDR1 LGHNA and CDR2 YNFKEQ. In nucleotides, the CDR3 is TGTGCCAGCAGCAGGACAGGGCCGAACTATGGCTACACCTTC. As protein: CASSRTGPNYGYTF.

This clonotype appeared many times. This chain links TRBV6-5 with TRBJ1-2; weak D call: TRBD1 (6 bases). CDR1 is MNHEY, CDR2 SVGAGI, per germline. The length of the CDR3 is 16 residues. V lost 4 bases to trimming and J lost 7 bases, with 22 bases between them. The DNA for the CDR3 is TGTGCCAGCAGTTCTCCTTCGAGGGGGGGGGCTCGTGGCTACACCTTC. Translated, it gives CASSSPSRGGARGYTF.

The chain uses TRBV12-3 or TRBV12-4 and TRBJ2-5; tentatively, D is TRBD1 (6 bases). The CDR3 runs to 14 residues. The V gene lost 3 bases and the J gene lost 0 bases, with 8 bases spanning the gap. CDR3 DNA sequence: TGTGCCAGCAGTTTGGGGGCCAACCAAGAGACCCAGTACTTC. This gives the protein CASSLGANQETQYF.

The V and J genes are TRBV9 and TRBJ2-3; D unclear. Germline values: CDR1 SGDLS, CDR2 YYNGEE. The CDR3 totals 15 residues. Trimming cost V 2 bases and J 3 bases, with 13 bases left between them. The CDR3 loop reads CASSVRPMGTDTQYF. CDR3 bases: TGTGCCAGCAGCGTTAGACCGATGGGGACAGATACGCAGTATTTT.

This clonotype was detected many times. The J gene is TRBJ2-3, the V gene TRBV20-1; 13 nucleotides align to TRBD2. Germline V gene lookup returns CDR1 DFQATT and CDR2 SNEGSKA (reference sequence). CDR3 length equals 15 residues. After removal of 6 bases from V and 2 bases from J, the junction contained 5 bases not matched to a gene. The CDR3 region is CSATSGGAHTDTQYF. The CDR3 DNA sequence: TGCAGTGCCACTAGCGGGGGGGCCCACACAGATACGCAGTATTTT.

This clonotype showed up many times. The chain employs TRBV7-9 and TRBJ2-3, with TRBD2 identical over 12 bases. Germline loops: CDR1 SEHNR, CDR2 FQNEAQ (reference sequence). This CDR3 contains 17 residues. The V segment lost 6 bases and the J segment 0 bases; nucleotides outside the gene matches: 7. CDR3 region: CASSLKTSGGSTDTQYF. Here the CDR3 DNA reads TGTGCCAGCAGTCTCAAGACTAGCGGGGGAAGCACAGATACGCAGTATTTT.

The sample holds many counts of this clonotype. CDR3 sequence reads: CASSQGTGPAGEQFF. For the CDR3, the DNA is TGTGCCAGCAGCCAAGGGACAGGCCCTGCGGGTGAGCAGTTCTTC. The chain recombines TRBV3-1 with TRBJ2-1, with TRBD1 identical over 7 bases. The CDR3 is 15 residues long. Germline trimming cut 1 base from V and 9 bases from J; bases unmatched to any gene: 9. CDR1 LGHDT and CDR2 YNNKEL come from the germline V gene (reference sequence).

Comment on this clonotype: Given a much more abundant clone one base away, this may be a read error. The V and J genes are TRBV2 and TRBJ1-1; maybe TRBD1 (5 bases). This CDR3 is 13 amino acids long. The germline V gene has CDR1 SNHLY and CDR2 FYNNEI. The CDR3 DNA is TGTGTCAGCAGTGAACAGGAGAACACTGAAGCTTTCTTT. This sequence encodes CVSSEQENTEAFF.

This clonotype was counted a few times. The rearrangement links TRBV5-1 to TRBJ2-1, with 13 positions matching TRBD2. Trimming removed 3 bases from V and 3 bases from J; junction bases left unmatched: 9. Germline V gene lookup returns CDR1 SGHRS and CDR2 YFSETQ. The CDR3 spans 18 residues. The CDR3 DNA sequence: TGCGCCAGCAGCTCCCTCCCGACTAGCGGGGGGATCTACAATGAGCAGTTCTTC. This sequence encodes CASSSLPTSGGIYNEQFF.

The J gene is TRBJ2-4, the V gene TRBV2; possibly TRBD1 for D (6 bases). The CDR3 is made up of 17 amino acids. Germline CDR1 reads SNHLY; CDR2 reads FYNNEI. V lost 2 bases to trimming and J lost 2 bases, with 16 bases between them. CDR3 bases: TGTGCCAGCAGTGAATGGCAGGGGCGCGACCCCAAAAACATTCAGTACTTC. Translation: CASSEWQGRDPKNIQYF.

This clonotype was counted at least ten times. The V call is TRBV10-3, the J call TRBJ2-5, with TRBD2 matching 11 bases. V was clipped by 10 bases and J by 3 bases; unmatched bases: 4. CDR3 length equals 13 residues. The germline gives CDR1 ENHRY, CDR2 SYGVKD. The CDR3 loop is CATKLAGEETQYF. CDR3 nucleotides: TGTGCCACCAAACTAGCGGGAGAAGAGACCCAGTACTTC.

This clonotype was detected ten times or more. For the CDR3, the DNA is TGCAGCGCACTTGAGAGAGGACAGGGCGCTGAAGCTTTCTTT. Residues: CSALERGQGAEAFF. The rearrangement uses TRBV29-1 and TRBJ1-1; 8 nucleotides align to TRBD1. CDR3 length: 14 amino acids. V shed 7 bases, J shed 6 bases, and the junction held 13 bases outside the gene matches. CDR1 is SQVTM, CDR2 ANQGSEA, per germline.

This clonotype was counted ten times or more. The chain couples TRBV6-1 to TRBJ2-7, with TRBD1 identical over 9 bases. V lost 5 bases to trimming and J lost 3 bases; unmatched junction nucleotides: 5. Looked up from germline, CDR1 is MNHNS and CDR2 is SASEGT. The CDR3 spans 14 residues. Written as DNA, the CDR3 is TGTGCCAGCAGTCCCGACAGGGGGATCTACGAGCAGTACTTC. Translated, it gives CASSPDRGIYEQYF.

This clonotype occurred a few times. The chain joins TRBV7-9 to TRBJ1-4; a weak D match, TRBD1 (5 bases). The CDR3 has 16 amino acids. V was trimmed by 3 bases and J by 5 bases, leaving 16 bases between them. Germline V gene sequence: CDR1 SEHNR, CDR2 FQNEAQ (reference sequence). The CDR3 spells CASSFVQGRGNEKLFF. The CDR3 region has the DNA TGTGCCAGCAGCTTCGTCCAGGGAAGGGGAAATGAAAAACTGTTTTTT.

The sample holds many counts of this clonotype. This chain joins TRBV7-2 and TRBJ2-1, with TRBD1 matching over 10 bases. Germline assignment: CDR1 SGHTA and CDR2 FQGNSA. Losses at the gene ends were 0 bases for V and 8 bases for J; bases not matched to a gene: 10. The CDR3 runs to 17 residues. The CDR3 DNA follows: TGTGCCAGCAGCTTAGCCCGGACAGGGGGGTTCAGGGATGAGCAGTTCTTC. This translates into CASSLARTGGFRDEQFF.